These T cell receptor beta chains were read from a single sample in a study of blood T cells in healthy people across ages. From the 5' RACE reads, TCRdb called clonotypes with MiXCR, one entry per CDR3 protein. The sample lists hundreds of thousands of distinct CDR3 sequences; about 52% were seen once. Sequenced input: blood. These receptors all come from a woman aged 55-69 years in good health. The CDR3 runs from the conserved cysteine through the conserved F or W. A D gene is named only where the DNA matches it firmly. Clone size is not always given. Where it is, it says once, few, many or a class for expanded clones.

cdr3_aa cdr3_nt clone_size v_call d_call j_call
CSARDVEQGFSYEQYF TGCAGTGCTAGAGATGTTGAACAGGGCTTCTCCTACGAGCAGTACTTC . TRBV20-1 . TRBJ2-7
CASSRPGLAGGPTTGELFF TGTGCCAGCAGCCGCCCCGGACTAGCGGGAGGGCCGACCACCGGGGAGCTGTTTTTT . TRBV6-1 TRBD2 TRBJ2-2
CSARTNDGMGNEQYF TGCAGTGCTAGGACCAACGACGGGATGGGAAACGAGCAGTACTTC few TRBV20-1 . TRBJ2-7
CASSTGNYGYTF TGTGCCAGCTCTACAGGGAACTATGGCTACACCTTC few TRBV6-5 . TRBJ1-2
CASRPNPLAGGPRGTDTQYF TGTGCCAGCAGACCAAACCCGCTAGCGGGAGGGCCGAGGGGCACAGATACGCAGTATTTT . TRBV28 TRBD2 TRBJ2-3
CAITQGQGFYNEQFF TGTGCCATCACCCAGGGACAGGGGTTCTACAATGAGCAGTTCTTC . TRBV10-3 TRBD1 TRBJ2-1
CTSSDGLAGRIRNEQFF TGTACCAGCAGTGACGGGTTAGCGGGCCGGATTCGTAATGAGCAGTTCTTC . TRBV2 TRBD2 TRBJ2-1
CSATPLAGGYNEQFF TGCAGTGCTACTCCACTAGCGGGAGGGTACAATGAGCAGTTCTTC . TRBV20-1 TRBD2 TRBJ2-1
CASSYGDRARDTQYF TGTGCCAGCAGTTACGGAGACAGGGCGAGAGATACGCAGTATTTT . TRBV6-6 TRBD1 TRBJ2-3
CSASPRTGTNSPLHF TGCAGTGCTAGTCCTCGGACAGGGACAAATTCACCCCTCCACTTT . TRBV20-1 TRBD1 TRBJ1-6
CASSYQENTEAFF TGTGCCAGCAGTTACCAGGAGAACACTGAAGCTTTCTTT few TRBV12-3/TRBV12-4 . TRBJ1-1
CASSRPQRETQYF TGTGCCAGCTCTCGACCCCAACGGGAGACCCAGTACTTC . TRBV18 . TRBJ2-5
CASSAGLAGGAEQYF TGCGCCAGCAGCGCGGGACTAGCGGGAGGGGCTGAGCAGTACTTC once TRBV5-1 TRBD2 TRBJ2-5
CATSDRTRDRGRGSYNEQFF TGTGCCACCAGTGACCGAACTCGGGACAGGGGAAGGGGGTCCTACAATGAGCAGTTCTTC few TRBV24-1 TRBD1 TRBJ2-1
CSVAGVLVDTQYF TGCAGCGTTGCAGGGGTTCTAGTAGATACGCAGTATTTT few TRBV29-1 . TRBJ2-3
CASSADRANTEAFF TGTGCCAGCAGCGCGGACAGGGCAAACACTGAAGCTTTCTTT . TRBV9 TRBD1 TRBJ1-1
CSARLALYEQYF TGCAGTGCTAGGCTAGCGCTCTACGAGCAGTACTTC . TRBV20-1 . TRBJ2-7
CATSEITKGYNEQFF TGTGCCACCAGCGAAATAACAAAGGGCTACAATGAGCAGTTCTTC . TRBV24-1 . TRBJ2-1
CSVETTGSYEQYF TGCAGCGTGGAGACGACAGGCTCCTACGAGCAGTACTTC few TRBV29-1 . TRBJ2-7
CSAPMTGQPQETQYF TGCAGTGCCCCAATGACGGGACAGCCACAAGAGACCCAGTACTTC . TRBV20-1 TRBD1 TRBJ2-5
CASSLGVHEQYF TGTGCCAGCAGCTTAGGAGTTCACGAGCAGTACTTC many TRBV7-2 . TRBJ2-7
CASLDRVGTEAFF TGTGCCAGCCTGGACAGGGTAGGCACTGAAGCTTTCTTT . TRBV7-3 TRBD1 TRBJ1-1
CASTRGGGRSSYNEQFF TGTGCCAGCACCCGAGGGGGAGGGAGAAGCTCCTACAATGAGCAGTTCTTC . TRBV7-2 . TRBJ2-1
CASSLNHGSDYVQYF TGTGCCAGCAGCTTAAATCACGGAAGTGACTACGTGCAGTACTTC . TRBV11-1 . TRBJ2-7
CASSPGLASYEQYF TGTGCCAGCAGCCCGGGACTAGCTTCCTACGAGCAGTACTTC few TRBV3-1 TRBD2 TRBJ2-7
CASSLTSGRASYEQYF TGTGCCAGCAGTTTGACTAGCGGGAGGGCCTCCTACGAGCAGTACTTC once TRBV6-2/TRBV6-3 TRBD2 TRBJ2-7
CASSPQGTSNTEAFF TGTGCCAGCAGCCCACAGGGGACCTCGAACACTGAAGCTTTCTTT . TRBV12-3/TRBV12-4 TRBD1 TRBJ1-1
CASSSFFSTDTQYF TGTGCCAGCAGTTCCTTCTTTAGCACAGATACGCAGTATTTT . TRBV27 . TRBJ2-3
CASSLTPASGSTDTQYF TGTGCCAGCAGCTTAACGCCGGCTAGCGGTAGCACAGATACGCAGTATTTT . TRBV7-3 TRBD2 TRBJ2-3
CSVAGTGGNEQFF TGCAGCGTAGCCGGGACAGGGGGCAATGAGCAGTTCTTC . TRBV29-1 TRBD1 TRBJ2-1
CASRMANTEAFF TGTGCCAGCAGGATGGCGAACACTGAAGCTTTCTTT few TRBV2 . TRBJ1-1
CASGQGGENIQYF TGTGCCAGCGGACAGGGGGGAGAAAACATTCAGTACTTC many TRBV25-1 TRBD1 TRBJ2-4
CASSFARDSHEQYF TGTGCCAGCAGCTTCGCCCGCGACAGCCACGAGCAGTACTTC few TRBV7-2 . TRBJ2-7
CSVDRGLAESYNEQFF TGCAGCGTTGACCGAGGACTAGCGGAGTCCTACAATGAGCAGTTCTTC few TRBV29-1 TRBD2 TRBJ2-1
CASSSGVSPVNEQFF TGTGCCAGCAGCTCAGGGGTCTCCCCTGTCAATGAGCAGTTCTTC . TRBV9 . TRBJ2-1
CASSFRVASTEAFF TGTGCCAGCAGCTTCAGGGTCGCGAGTACTGAAGCTTTCTTT . TRBV7-2 . TRBJ1-1
CASSLEATDTQYF TGTGCCAGCAGCTTAGAGGCCACAGATACGCAGTATTTT few TRBV7-2 . TRBJ2-3
CASSDWGSTEAFF TGTGCCAGCAGTGACTGGGGATCCACTGAAGCTTTCTTT few TRBV2 . TRBJ1-1
CSARDRRLAENEQYF TGCAGTGCTAGAGATAGGCGGCTAGCGGAGAACGAGCAGTACTTC . TRBV20-1 TRBD2 TRBJ2-7
CASSLVAASGRRETQYF TGTGCCAGCAGCTTAGTCGCGGCTAGCGGGAGAAGAGAGACCCAGTACTTC few TRBV11-1 TRBD2 TRBJ2-5
CASSNGNIRYF TGTGCCAGCAGCAATGGAAACATTCGGTACTTC . TRBV14 . TRBJ2-4
CGTGDPREEQYF TGCGGCACAGGGGACCCGCGTGAAGAGCAGTACTTC few TRBV20-1 TRBD1 TRBJ2-4
CASSPWTSGNEQYF TGTGCCAGCAGCCCCTGGACTAGCGGGAACGAGCAGTACTTC . TRBV6-5 TRBD2 TRBJ2-7
CAGSLVRQGTTQYF TGTGCCGGCAGCTTAGTTCGGCAGGGGACGACCCAGTACTTC once TRBV7-6 . TRBJ2-5
CSVVGGVSSYNEQFF TGCAGCGTTGTGGGCGGGGTAAGCTCCTACAATGAGCAGTTCTTC . TRBV29-1 . TRBJ2-1
CSASSRRGIYGYTF TGCAGTGCTAGTTCACGGAGGGGGATCTATGGCTACACCTTC once TRBV20-1 . TRBJ1-2
CASSFLGTQNIQYF TGTGCCAGCAGTTTTCTAGGGACGCAAAACATTCAGTACTTC once TRBV28 . TRBJ2-4
CAIGTGREQYF TGTGCCATCGGAACGGGTCGCGAGCAGTACTTC . TRBV10-3 . TRBJ2-7
CASSYSTSGRAYEQYF TGTGCCAGCAGTTACTCGACTAGCGGGAGGGCATACGAGCAGTACTTC . TRBV6-5 TRBD2 TRBJ2-7
CASRGPVRGEQYF TGTGCCAGCAGAGGCCCCGTCAGGGGTGAGCAGTACTTC . TRBV6-1 . TRBJ2-4
CASSFTTTASGANVLTF TGCGCCAGCAGCTTTACGACGACAGCCTCCGGGGCCAACGTCCTGACTTTC . TRBV5-1 . TRBJ2-6
CASSSSGTESEQFF TGTGCCAGCAGCTCGTCCGGGACAGAATCCGAGCAGTTCTTC . TRBV7-3 TRBD1 TRBJ2-1
CASSHDSRTSGPYEQYF TGTGCCAGCAGCCATGATTCTAGGACTAGCGGGCCCTACGAGCAGTACTTC few TRBV4-2 TRBD2 TRBJ2-7
CASSLKAASRNTGELFF TGTGCCAGCAGCTTAAAGGCGGCTAGTCGGAACACCGGGGAGCTGTTTTTT . TRBV7-3 . TRBJ2-2
CSARDVVMREGTSVYEQYF TGCAGTGCTAGAGATGTGGTCATGCGGGAGGGGACTAGCGTATACGAGCAGTACTTC . TRBV20-1 TRBD2 TRBJ2-7
CASRPPYGQGANYGYTF TGTGCCAGCAGGCCCCCCTACGGACAGGGGGCTAACTATGGCTACACCTTC few TRBV2 TRBD1 TRBJ1-2
CASSLQTSARDEQYF TGTGCCAGCAGCTTACAGACTAGCGCTAGGGACGAGCAGTACTTC . TRBV7-9 TRBD2 TRBJ2-7
CASSKAGRSYEQYF TGTGCCAGCAGTAAAGCGGGAAGGTCCTACGAGCAGTACTTC . TRBV6-5 TRBD2 TRBJ2-7
CVSSERLAVYEQYF TGTGTCAGCAGTGAAAGACTAGCGGTTTACGAGCAGTACTTC . TRBV2 TRBD2 TRBJ2-7
CSARSGTGIMGGTQYF TGCAGTGCCAGATCCGGGACAGGGATTATGGGGGGGACGCAGTATTTT . TRBV20-1 TRBD1 TRBJ2-3